A selection of T cell receptor beta chains follows, all from one sample in a study of T cell responses to AZD1222 COVID-19 vaccine. Clones were sequenced by immunoSEQ multiplex PCR, and TCRdb holds only the in-frame ones, with some missing. Of around 140,000 clones in the sample, about 91% were seen once. The sample in question was peripheral blood, obtained 28 days after the second AZD1222 dose. Receptors were obtained from an adult who received the AZD1222 COVID-19 vaccine. CDR3s include the opening cysteine and the closing phenylalanine or tryptophan. D genes are given only for firm matches. Clone size is not always given. Where it is, it says once, few, many or a class for expanded clones.

v_call	clone_size	j_call	d_call	cdr3_nt	cdr3_aa
TRBV9	.	TRBJ2-7	.	TGTGCCAGCAGCGTTCGAGCCGAACAAGTCGAGCAGTACTTC	CASSVRAEQVEQYF
TRBV7-2	.	TRBJ1-2	.	TGTGCCAGCAGCATCAGGGAGAGCCTCTATGGCTACACCTTC	CASSIRESLYGYTF
TRBV29-1	once	TRBJ2-3	.	TGCAGCACCAGGGGGGCTAGCGCAAGCACAGATACGCAGTATTTT	CSTRGASASTDTQYF
TRBV27	.	TRBJ2-2	.	TGTGCCAGCAGTGCCGTGGCGGCGAACACCGGGGAGCTGTTTTTT	CASSAVAANTGELFF
TRBV7-9	.	TRBJ2-2	TRBD1	TGTGCCAGCAGCCTCAAGGACAGGATCGACACCGGGGAGCTGTTTTTT	CASSLKDRIDTGELFF
TRBV30	few	TRBJ2-7	.	TGTGCCTGGAGTCCGGGACTGGGGGCCTACGAGCAGTACTTC	CAWSPGLGAYEQYF
TRBV28	.	TRBJ1-2	.	TGTGCCAGCAGTTCCTACACGGCCTATGGCTACACCTTC	CASSSYTAYGYTF
TRBV6-5	.	TRBJ2-1	TRBD2	TGTGCCAGCAGGGGACCGGGACTAGCGTCGAATGAGCAGTTCTTC	CASRGPGLASNEQFF
TRBV10-2	.	TRBJ1-2	.	TGCGCCAGCACTCCAAACCAAAACTATGGCTACACCTTC	CASTPNQNYGYTF
TRBV28	.	TRBJ2-5	.	TGTGCCAGCAGTATCCCCCTCGGTACCGTCCAGTACTTC	CASSIPLGTVQYF
TRBV7-9	.	TRBJ2-2	.	TGTGCCAGCAGCTCTGTCGAAAACCGACGGGAAACGAGCGCCGGGGAGCTGTTTTTT	CASSSVENRRETSAGELFF
TRBV11-1	.	TRBJ2-7	.	TGTGCCAGCAGCTTCCGACCTCACGAGCAGTACTTC	CASSFRPHEQYF
TRBV6-2/TRBV6-3	.	TRBJ1-2	.	TGTGCCAGCAGTTACCGGGGGCGCGTTGGCTACACCTTC	CASSYRGRVGYTF
TRBV5-1	few	TRBJ2-6	.	TGCGCCAGCAGCCCGACGGGGGCCGGGGCCAACGTCCTGACTTTC	CASSPTGAGANVLTF
TRBV6-5	.	TRBJ1-1	.	TGTGCCAGCAGTACAGGGTACACTGAAGCTTTCTTT	CASSTGYTEAFF
TRBV6-5	once	TRBJ1-2	.	TGTGCCAGCACCTCTACAGGAGCCTTCTATGGCTACACCTTC	CASTSTGAFYGYTF
TRBV3-1/TRBV3-2	.	TRBJ1-3	.	TGTGCCAGCAGCCGCCCTTCGGATTCTGGAAACACCATATATTTT	CASSRPSDSGNTIYF
TRBV28	.	TRBJ1-1	TRBD1	TGTGCCGCACAACAGGGGGCGCACACTGAAGCTTTCTTT	CAAQQGAHTEAFF
TRBV28	.	TRBJ2-7	.	TGTGCCAGCAGTCCAATCGCTGGGGGGCTGGGCTACGAGCAGTACTTC	CASSPIAGGLGYEQYF
TRBV7-3	.	TRBJ2-6	.	TGTGCCAGCAGCTTAAACCGGGGTGGTTCTGGGGCCAACGTCCTGACTTTC	CASSLNRGGSGANVLTF
TRBV7-9	.	TRBJ1-1	.	TGTGCCAGCAGCTTAGGCGAGGTAGAGACTGAAGCTTTCTTT	CASSLGEVETEAFF
TRBV6-6	.	TRBJ2-6	.	TGTGCCAGCAGCTATCACTCGTCTGGGGCCAACGTCCTGACTTTC	CASSYHSSGANVLTF
TRBV7-9	.	TRBJ1-1	.	TGTGCCAGCAGCCTCAACGGGGAGAGGAACACTGAAGCTTTCTTT	CASSLNGERNTEAFF
TRBV24-1	.	TRBJ1-6	TRBD1	TGTGCCACCAGTGATCGGGACAGGGCCCGGAAGACGTATTCACCCCTCCACTTT	CATSDRDRARKTYSPLHF
TRBV10-3	.	TRBJ1-1	.	TGTGCCATCAGCCTTGGTAGCAACCCCATGAACACTGAAGCTTTCTTT	CAISLGSNPMNTEAFF
TRBV6-5	.	TRBJ1-5	.	TGTGCCAGCAGTTACTCGGCGCAGGTCAGCCAGCCCCAGCATTTT	CASSYSAQVSQPQHF
TRBV7-9	.	TRBJ1-5	.	TGTGCCAGCAGCCCGATTGGGAGCAATCAGCCCCAGCATTTT	CASSPIGSNQPQHF
TRBV18	.	TRBJ2-3	.	TGTGCCAGCTCACCACCGGGCCCTCAAACGCAGTATTTT	CASSPPGPQTQYF
TRBV4-2	.	TRBJ2-3	TRBD2	TGTGCCAGCAGCCAAGATAGTCTAGCGGACGCACTTAGCACAGATACGCAGTATTTT	CASSQDSLADALSTDTQYF
TRBV14	.	TRBJ2-7	.	TGTGCCAGCAGACCGAGGTTCGAGCAGTACTTC	CASRPRFEQYF
TRBV28	.	TRBJ2-3	TRBD2	TGTGCCAGCAGTACCTTTTGGGCGGGAGGGCCCACAGATACGCAGTATTTT	CASSTFWAGGPTDTQYF
TRBV12-3/TRBV12-4	.	TRBJ1-1	.	TGTGCCAGCAGTTTGGGGGAGAACACTGAAGCTTTCTTT	CASSLGENTEAFF
TRBV19	.	TRBJ1-1	.	TGTGCCAGTAGTATTCTATCGTCGGCACCCGAAGCTTTCTTT	CASSILSSAPEAFF
TRBV11-3	.	TRBJ2-6	.	TGTGCCAGCAGCTTGGGGGCTGGGGCCAACGTCCTGACTTTC	CASSLGAGANVLTF
TRBV9	.	TRBJ2-3	.	TGTGCCAGCAGCGTAGTGGGGAACACAGATACGCAGTATTTT	CASSVVGNTDTQYF
TRBV9	.	TRBJ1-6	.	TGTGCCAGCAATCCGGGCTCCTATAATTCACCCCTCCACTTT	CASNPGSYNSPLHF
TRBV5-5	.	TRBJ2-7	TRBD1	TGTGCCAGCAGACCGGGACAGGACCTCTCCTACGAGCAGTACTTC	CASRPGQDLSYEQYF
TRBV27	.	TRBJ2-1	.	TGTGCCAGCATGAGTGAGACGGGACTTTTCAATGAGCAGTTCTTC	CASMSETGLFNEQFF
TRBV6-6	.	TRBJ1-5	.	TGTGCCAGCAGTTACGGTAATAGGCATCAGCCCCAGCATTTT	CASSYGNRHQPQHF
TRBV10-3	.	TRBJ2-1	.	TGTGCCATCAGTCCCAACATGAACACCTACAATGAGCAGTTCTTC	CAISPNMNTYNEQFF